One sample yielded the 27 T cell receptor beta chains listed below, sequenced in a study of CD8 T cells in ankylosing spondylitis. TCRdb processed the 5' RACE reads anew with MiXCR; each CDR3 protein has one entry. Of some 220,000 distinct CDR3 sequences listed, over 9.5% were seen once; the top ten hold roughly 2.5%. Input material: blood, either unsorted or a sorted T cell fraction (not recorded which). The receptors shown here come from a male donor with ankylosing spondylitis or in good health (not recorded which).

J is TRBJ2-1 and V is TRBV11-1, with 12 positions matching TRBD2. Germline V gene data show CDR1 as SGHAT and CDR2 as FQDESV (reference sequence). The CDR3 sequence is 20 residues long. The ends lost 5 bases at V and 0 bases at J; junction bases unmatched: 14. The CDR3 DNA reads TGTGCCAGCAGCCCCGGACTAGCGGGAAGAAGGCTAAGCTCCTACAATGAGCAGTTCTTC. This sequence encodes CASSPGLAGRRLSSYNEQFF.

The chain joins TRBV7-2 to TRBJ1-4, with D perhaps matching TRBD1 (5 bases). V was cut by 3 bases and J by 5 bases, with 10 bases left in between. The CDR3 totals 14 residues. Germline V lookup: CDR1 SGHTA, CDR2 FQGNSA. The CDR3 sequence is CASSFRAGNEKLFF. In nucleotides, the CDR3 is TGTGCCAGCAGCTTCCGGGCAGGGAATGAAAAACTGTTTTTT. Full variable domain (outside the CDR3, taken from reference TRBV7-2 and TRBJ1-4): GAGVSQSPSNKVTEKGKDVELRCDPISGHTALYWYRQSLGQGLEFLIYFQGNSAPDKSGLPSDRFSAERTGGSVSTLTIQRTQQEDSAVYLCASSFRAGNEKLFFGSGTQLSVL.

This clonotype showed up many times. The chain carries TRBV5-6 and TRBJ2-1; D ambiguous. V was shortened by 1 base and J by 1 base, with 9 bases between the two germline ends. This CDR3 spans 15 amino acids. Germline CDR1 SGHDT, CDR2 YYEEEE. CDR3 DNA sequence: TGTGCCAGCAGCTTGTTGCTCGGGTCCTACAATGAGCAGTTCTTC. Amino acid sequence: CASSLLLGSYNEQFF. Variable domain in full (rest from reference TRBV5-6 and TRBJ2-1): DAGVTQSPTHLIKTRGQQVTLRCSPKSGHDTVSWYQQALGQGPQFIFQYYEEEERQRGNFPDRFSGHQFPNYSSELNVNALLLGDSALYLCASSLLLGSYNEQFFGPGTRLTVL.

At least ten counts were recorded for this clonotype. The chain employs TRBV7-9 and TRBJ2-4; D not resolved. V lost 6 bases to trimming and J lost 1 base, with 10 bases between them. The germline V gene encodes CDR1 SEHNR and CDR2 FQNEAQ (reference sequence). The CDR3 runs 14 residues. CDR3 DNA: TGTGCCAGCAGTTTGTCGGGTGCCAAAAACATTCAGTACTTC. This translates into CASSLSGAKNIQYF.

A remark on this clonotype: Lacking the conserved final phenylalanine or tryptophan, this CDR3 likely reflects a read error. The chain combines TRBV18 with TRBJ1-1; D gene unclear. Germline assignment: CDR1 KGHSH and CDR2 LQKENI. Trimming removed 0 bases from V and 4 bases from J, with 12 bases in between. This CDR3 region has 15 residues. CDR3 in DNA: TGTGCCAGCTCACCACCGAGGAGGCTTGGCACTGAAGCTTTCTTA. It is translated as CASSPPRRLGTEAFL.

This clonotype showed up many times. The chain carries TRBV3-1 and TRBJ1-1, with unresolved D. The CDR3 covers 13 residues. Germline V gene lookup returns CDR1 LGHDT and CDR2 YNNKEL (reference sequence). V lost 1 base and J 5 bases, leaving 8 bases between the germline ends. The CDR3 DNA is TGTGCCAGCAGCCAAGGGCAGCCGACTGAAGCTTTCTTT. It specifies CASSQGQPTEAFF.

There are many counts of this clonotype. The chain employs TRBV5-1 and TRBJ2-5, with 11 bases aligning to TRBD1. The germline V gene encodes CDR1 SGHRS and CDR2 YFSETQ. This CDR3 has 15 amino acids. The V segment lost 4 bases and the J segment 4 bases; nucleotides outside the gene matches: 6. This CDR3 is CASSTGTGGAETQYF. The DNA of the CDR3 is TGCGCCAGCAGCACAGGGACAGGGGGGGCAGAGACCCAGTACTTC.

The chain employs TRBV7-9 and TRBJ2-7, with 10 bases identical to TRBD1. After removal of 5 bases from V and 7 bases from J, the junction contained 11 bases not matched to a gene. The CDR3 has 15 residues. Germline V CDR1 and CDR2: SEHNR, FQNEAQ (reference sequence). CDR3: CASSPRDRGNGEQYF. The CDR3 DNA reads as TGTGCCAGCAGCCCCCGGGACAGGGGCAATGGGGAGCAGTACTTC.

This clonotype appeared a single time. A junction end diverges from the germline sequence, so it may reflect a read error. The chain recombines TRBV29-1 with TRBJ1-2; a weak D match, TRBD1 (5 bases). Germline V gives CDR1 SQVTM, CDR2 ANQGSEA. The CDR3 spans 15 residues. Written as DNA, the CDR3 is TGCAGCGTTGAAGAAGAACGGGGCTTCAACTCTGGCTACACCTTC. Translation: CSVEEERGFNSGYTF.

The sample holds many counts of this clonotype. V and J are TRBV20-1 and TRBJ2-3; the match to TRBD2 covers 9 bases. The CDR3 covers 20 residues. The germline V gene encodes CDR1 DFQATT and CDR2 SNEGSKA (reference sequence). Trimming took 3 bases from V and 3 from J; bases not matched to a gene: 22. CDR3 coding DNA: TGCAGTGCTAGGCCCCGGCTAGCGGGGCTCAAGGGCACCGAAACAGATACGCAGTATTTT. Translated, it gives CSARPRLAGLKGTETDTQYF.

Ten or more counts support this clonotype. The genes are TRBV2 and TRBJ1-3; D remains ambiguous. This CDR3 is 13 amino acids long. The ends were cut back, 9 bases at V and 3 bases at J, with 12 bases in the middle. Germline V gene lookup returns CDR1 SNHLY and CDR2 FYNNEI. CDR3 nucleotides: TGTGCCAGTCACCGGACGGTTGGAAACACCATATATTTT. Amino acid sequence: CASHRTVGNTIYF.

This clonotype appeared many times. CDR3 region: CASSGTGDEKLFF. The DNA of the CDR3 is TGTGCCAGCAGTGGGACAGGGGATGAAAAACTGTTTTTT. The chain has TRBV25-1 and TRBJ1-4, with 9 bases matching TRBD1. The CDR3 extends over 13 amino acids. Trimming took 4 bases from V and 6 from J; bases not matched to a gene: 0. Germline CDR1 MGHDK, CDR2 SYGVNS. Combining the CDR3 with reference TRBV25-1 and TRBJ1-4 gives the whole variable domain EADIYQTPRYLVIGTGKKITLECSQTMGHDKMYWYQQDPGMELHLIHYSYGVNSTEKGDLSSESTVSRIRTEHFPLTLESARPSHTSQYLCASSGTGDEKLFFGSGTQLSVL.

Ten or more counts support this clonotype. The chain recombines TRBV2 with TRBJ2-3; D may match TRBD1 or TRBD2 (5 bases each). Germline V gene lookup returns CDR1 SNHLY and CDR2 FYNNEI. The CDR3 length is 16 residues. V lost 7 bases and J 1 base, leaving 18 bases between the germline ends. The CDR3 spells CASTFPTAVGTDTQYF. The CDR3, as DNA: TGTGCCAGCACCTTCCCGACAGCGGTGGGCACAGATACGCAGTATTTT.

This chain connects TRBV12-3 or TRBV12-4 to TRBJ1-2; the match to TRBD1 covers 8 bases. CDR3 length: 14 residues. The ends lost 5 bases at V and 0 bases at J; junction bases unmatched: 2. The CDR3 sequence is CASSKDRANYGYTF. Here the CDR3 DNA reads TGTGCCAGCAGTAAGGACAGGGCTAACTATGGCTACACCTTC.

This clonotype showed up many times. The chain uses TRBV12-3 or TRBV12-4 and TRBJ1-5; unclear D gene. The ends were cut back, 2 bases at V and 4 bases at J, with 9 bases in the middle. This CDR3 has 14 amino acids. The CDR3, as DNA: TGTGCCAGCAGTTTAACCCAGGCTAATCAGCCCCAGCATTTT. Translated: CASSLTQANQPQHF.

The CDR3 reads CASSQDIWVYGYTF. Written as DNA, the CDR3 is TGTGCCAGCAGCCAAGATATCTGGGTCTATGGCTACACCTTC. The chain recombines TRBV4-2 with TRBJ1-2; D gene ambiguous. The length of the CDR3 is 14 residues. V was trimmed by 0 bases and J by 4 bases, leaving 9 bases between them. CDR1 and CDR2 from the germline V gene are LGHNA and YNFKEQ.

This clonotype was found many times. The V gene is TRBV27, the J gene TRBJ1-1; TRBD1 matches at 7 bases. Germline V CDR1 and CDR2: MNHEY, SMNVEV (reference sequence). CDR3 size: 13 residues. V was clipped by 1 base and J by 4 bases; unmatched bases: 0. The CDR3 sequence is CASSLYRGTEAFF. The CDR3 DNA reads TGTGCCAGCAGTTTATACAGGGGCACTGAAGCTTTCTTT.

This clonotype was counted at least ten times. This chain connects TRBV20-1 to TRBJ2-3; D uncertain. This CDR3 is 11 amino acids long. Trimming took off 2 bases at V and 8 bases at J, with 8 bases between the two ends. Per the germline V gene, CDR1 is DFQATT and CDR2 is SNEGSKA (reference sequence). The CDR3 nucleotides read TGCAGTGCTAGACCATCTGCTACGCAGTATTTT. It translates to CSARPSATQYF.

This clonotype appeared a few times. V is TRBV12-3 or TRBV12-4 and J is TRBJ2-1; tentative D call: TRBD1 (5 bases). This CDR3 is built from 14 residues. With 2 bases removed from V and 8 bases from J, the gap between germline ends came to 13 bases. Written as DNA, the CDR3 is TGTGCCAGCAGTTTAAATGGCAGGGCGGATGAGCAGTTCTTC. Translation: CASSLNGRADEQFF.

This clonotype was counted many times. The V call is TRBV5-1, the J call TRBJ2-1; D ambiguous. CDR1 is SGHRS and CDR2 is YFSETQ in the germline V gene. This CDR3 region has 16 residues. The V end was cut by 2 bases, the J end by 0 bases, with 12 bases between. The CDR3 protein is CASSLRGMSSYNEQFF. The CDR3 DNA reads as TGCGCCAGCAGCTTAAGAGGAATGAGCTCCTACAATGAGCAGTTCTTC.

For the CDR3, the DNA is TGTGCCAGCAGCTCACACTACGAGCAGTACTTC. Its protein is CASSSHYEQYF. The chain couples TRBV14 to TRBJ2-7, with unresolved D. V lost 5 bases and J lost 3, with 5 bases in between. From germline, CDR1 is SGHDN and CDR2 FVKESK. The CDR3 contains 11 residues.

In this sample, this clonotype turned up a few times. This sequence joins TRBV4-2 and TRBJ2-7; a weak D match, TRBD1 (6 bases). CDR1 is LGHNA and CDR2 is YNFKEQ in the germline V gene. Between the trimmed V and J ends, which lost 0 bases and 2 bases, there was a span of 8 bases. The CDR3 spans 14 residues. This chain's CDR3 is CASSQEGDTYEQYF. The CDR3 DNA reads TGTGCCAGCAGCCAAGAAGGGGACACCTACGAGCAGTACTTC.

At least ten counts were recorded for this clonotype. The CDR3 loop reads CASSQDTDRQETQYF. CDR3 nucleotides: TGCGCCAGCAGCCAAGATACGGACAGGCAAGAGACCCAGTACTTC. The chain couples TRBV4-1 to TRBJ2-5, with 7 bases lining up with TRBD1. The V gene end was trimmed by 0 bases and the J gene end by 2 bases; junction bases not matched to a gene: 3. This CDR3 is 15 amino acids long. The germline CDR1 and CDR2 sequences are MGHRA and YSYEKL.

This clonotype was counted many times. The CDR3 spells CASSPGGDTYEQFF. DNA for the CDR3: TGTGCCAGCAGCCCGGGGGGCGACACCTATGAGCAGTTCTTC. The chain carries TRBV3-1 and TRBJ2-1; D may be TRBD2 (7 bases). CDR1 and CDR2 from the germline V gene are LGHDT and YNNKEL (reference sequence). This CDR3 region has 14 residues. Trimming shortened V by 4 bases and J by 8 bases, and 15 bases separated the two germline ends.

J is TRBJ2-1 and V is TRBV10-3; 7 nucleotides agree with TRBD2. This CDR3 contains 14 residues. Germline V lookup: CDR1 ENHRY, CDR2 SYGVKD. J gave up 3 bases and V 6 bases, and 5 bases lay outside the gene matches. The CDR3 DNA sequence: TGTGCCATCAGAAGCGGGGTTGACTACAATGAGCAGTTCTTC. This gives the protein CAIRSGVDYNEQFF.

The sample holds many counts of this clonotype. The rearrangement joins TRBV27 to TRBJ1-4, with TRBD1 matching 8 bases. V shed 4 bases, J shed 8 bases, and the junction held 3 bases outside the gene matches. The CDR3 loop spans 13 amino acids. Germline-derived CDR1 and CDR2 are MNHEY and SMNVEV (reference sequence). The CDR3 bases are TGTGCCAGCAGTTCGGGGACAGGAGAAAAACTGTTTTTT. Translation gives CASSSGTGEKLFF.

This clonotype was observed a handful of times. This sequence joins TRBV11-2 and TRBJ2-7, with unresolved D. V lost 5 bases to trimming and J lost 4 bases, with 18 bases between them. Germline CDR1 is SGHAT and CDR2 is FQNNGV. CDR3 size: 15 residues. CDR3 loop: CASSPQSSSLYEQYF. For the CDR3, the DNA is TGTGCCAGCAGCCCCCAGAGCTCGTCCTTATACGAGCAGTACTTC.